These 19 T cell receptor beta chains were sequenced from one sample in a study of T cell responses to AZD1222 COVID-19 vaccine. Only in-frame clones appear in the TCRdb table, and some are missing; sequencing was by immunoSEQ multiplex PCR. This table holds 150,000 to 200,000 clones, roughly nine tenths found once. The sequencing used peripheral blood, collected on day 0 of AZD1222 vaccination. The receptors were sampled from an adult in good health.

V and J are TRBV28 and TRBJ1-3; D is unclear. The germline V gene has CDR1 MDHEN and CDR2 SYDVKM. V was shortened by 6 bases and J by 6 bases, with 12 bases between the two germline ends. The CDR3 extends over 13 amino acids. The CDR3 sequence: CASRAGQANTIYF. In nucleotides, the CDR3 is TGTGCCAGCAGGGCCGGCCAGGCAAACACCATATATTTT.

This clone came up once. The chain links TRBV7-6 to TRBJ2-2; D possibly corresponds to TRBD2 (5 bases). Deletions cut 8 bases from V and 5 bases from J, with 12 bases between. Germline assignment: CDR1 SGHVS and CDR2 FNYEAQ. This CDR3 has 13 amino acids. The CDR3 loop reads CASRERVTGELFF. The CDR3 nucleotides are TGTGCCAGCCGCGAGAGGGTGACCGGGGAGCTGTTTTTT.

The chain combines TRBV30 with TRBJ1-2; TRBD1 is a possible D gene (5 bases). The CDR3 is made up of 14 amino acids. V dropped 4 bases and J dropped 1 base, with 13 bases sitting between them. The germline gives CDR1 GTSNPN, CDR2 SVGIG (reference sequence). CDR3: CAWTGTLFNYGYTF. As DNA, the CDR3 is TGTGCCTGGACCGGGACCCTCTTTAACTATGGCTACACCTTC.

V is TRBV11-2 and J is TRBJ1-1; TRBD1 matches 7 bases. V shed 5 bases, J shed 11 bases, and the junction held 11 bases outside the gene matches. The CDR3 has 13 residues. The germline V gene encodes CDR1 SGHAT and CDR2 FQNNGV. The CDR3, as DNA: TGTGCCAGCAGCCCCCCGACAGGGTCCTTGGCTTTCTTT. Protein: CASSPPTGSLAFF.

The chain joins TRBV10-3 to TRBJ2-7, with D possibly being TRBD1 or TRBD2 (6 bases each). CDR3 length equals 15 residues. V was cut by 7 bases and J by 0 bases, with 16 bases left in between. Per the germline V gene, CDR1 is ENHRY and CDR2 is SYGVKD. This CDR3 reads CAINQNGGNSYEQYF. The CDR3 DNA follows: TGTGCCATCAACCAAAACGGGGGCAACTCCTACGAGCAGTACTTC.

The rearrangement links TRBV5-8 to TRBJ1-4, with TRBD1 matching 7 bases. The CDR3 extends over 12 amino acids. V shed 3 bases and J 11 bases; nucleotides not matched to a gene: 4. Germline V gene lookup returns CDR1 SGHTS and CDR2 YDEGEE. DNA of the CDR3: TGTGCCAGCAGCTCCAGGGGGTTGAAACTGTTTTTT. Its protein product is CASSSRGLKLFF.

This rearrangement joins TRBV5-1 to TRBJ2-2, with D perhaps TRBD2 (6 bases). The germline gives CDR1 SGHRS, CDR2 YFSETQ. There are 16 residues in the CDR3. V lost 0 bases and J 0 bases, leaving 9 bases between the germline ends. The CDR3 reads CASSLDGGSNTGELFF. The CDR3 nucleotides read TGCGCCAGCAGCTTGGACGGGGGATCGAACACCGGGGAGCTGTTTTTT.

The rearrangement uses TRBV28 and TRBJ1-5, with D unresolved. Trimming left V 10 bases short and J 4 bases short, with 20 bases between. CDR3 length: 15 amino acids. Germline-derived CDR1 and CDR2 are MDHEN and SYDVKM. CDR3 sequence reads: CAILSVGGINQPQHF. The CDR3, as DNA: TGTGCCATCCTATCGGTGGGAGGGATAAATCAGCCCCAGCATTTT.

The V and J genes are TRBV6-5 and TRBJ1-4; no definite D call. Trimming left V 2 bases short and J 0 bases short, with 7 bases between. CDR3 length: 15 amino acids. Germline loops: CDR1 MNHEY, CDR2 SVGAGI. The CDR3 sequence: CASSYTTATNEKLFF. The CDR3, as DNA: TGTGCCAGCAGTTACACTACAGCAACTAATGAAAAACTGTTTTTT.

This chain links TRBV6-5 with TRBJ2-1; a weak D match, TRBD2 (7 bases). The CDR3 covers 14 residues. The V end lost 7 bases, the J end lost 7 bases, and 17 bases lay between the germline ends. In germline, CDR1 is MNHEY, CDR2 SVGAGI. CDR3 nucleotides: TGTGCCAGCACCGAAGGGGGGACTAAAAATGAGCAGTTCTTC. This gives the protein CASTEGGTKNEQFF.

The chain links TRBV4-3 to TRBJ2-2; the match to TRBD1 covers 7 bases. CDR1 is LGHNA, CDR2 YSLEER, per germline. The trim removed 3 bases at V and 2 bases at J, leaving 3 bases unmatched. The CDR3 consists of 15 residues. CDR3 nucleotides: TGCGCCAGCAGCCAGGGGACAGTTAACACCGGGGAGCTGTTTTTT. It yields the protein CASSQGTVNTGELFF.

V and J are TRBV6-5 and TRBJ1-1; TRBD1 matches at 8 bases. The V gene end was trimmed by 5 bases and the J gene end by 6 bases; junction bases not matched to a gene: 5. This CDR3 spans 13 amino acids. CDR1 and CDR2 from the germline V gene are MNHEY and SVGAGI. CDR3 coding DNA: TGTGCCAGCAGTCCACTGGGACAGGCTGAAGCTTTCTTT. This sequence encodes CASSPLGQAEAFF.

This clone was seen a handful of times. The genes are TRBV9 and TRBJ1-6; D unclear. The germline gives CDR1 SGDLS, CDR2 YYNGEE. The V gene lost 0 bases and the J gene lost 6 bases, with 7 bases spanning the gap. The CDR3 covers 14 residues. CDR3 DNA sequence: TGTGCCAGCAGCGTAGCGCAGGTTAATTCACCCCTCCACTTT. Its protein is CASSVAQVNSPLHF.

CDR3 bases: TGTGCCAGCAGTGAACAAGGAGGGACTCACTACGAGCAGTACTTC. Translating it yields CASSEQGGTHYEQYF. The genes are TRBV2 and TRBJ2-7; tentatively, D is TRBD2 (6 bases). The V and J ends lost 2 bases and 3 bases respectively, with 14 bases between them. The CDR3 extends over 15 amino acids. Germline lookup yields CDR1 SNHLY and CDR2 FYNNEI.

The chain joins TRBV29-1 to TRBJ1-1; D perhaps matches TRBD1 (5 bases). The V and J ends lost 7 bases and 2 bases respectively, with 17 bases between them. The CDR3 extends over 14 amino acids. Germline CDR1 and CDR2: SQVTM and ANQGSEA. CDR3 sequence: CSGAAGTVNTEAFF. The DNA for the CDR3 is TGCAGCGGCGCCGCCGGGACCGTTAACACTGAAGCTTTCTTT.

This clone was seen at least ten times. The CDR3 DNA follows: TGTGCCAGCAGCTTGGGCAGTAATGAAAAACTGTTTTTT. Translating it yields CASSLGSNEKLFF. V and J are TRBV5-6 and TRBJ1-4, with no clear D. The CDR3 totals 13 residues. V was shortened by 0 bases and J by 4 bases, with 4 bases between the two germline ends. Germline V CDR1 and CDR2: SGHDT, YYEEEE. Using reference TRBV5-6 and TRBJ1-4 for the parts outside the CDR3, the full variable domain is DAGVTQSPTHLIKTRGQQVTLRCSPKSGHDTVSWYQQALGQGPQFIFQYYEEEERQRGNFPDRFSGHQFPNYSSELNVNALLLGDSALYLCASSLGSNEKLFFGSGTQLSVL.

CDR3 amino acids: CASSRAGTGGNTIYF. CDR3 in DNA: TGTGCCAGCAGCCGAGCCGGGACCGGCGGAAACACCATATATTTT. The chain combines TRBV7-3 with TRBJ1-3, with a possible D match to TRBD1 (5 bases). The CDR3 extends over 15 amino acids. Trimming cost V 5 bases and J 4 bases, with 15 bases left between them. Germline-derived CDR1 and CDR2 are SGHTA and FQGTGA.

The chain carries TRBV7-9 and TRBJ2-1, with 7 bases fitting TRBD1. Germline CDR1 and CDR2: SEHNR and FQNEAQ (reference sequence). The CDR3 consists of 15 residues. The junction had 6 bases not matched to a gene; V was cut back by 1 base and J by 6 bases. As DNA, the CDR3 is TGTGCCAGCAGCTTAGGTGACAGGGCCCGCAATGAGCAGTTCTTC. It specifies CASSLGDRARNEQFF.

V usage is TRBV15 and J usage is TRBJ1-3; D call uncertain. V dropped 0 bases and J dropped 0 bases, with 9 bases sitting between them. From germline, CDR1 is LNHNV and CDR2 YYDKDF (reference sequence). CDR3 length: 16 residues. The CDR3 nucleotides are TGTGCCACCAGCAGAGATCAAGTAGGCTCTGGAAACACCATATATTTT. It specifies CATSRDQVGSGNTIYF.